Listed here is a single T cell receptor beta chain. TCRdb re-analysed the RACE reads in MiXCR, keeping a single row per CDR3 protein. The table includes some 330,000 distinct CDR3 sequences, around 5.5% detected once. The source of the sample is a study of human T cells and chemical hapten exposure. The time point: pre-sensitization, week 0. Treatment defined: therapeutic diphenylcyclopropenone sensitization with weekly scalp DPC. Prior to each patch test being applied, blood was drawn. Non-pregnant alopecia patients aged 18 to 70, suitable for DPC therapy. The trim removed 2 bases at V and 4 bases at J, leaving 5 bases unmatched. The CDR3 extends over 15 amino acids. From germline, CDR1 is SEHNR and CDR2 FQNEAQ (reference sequence).

Sequencing used whole blood, obtained in connection with sensitization to the hapten diphenylcyclopropenone (DPC). The receptor was isolated from a woman between 18 and 29 years old with alopecia areata. Some clones in this sample may be carry-over from other donors' samples. This sequence joins TRBV7-9 and TRBJ2-7, with TRBD2 identical over 10 bases. DNA of the CDR3: TGTGCCAGCAGCTTACAGCGGGGGGGCCAGTACGAGCAGTACTTC. This encodes CASSLQRGGQYEQYF.